This passage covers 10 T cell receptor beta chains from one sample sequenced in a study of OX40 agonist ivuxolimab in advanced cancers. Data came from immunoSEQ multiplex PCR; TCRdb stores just in-frame clones and leaves some out. The profile shows some 77,000 clones, roughly 91% of them singletons. The starting material was CD4+ or CD8+ T cells sorted from blood, obtained in a trial of the OX40 agonist ivuxolimab. The receptors come from an adult with an advanced solid tumor such as melanoma, head and neck, liver or kidney cancer.

The V and J genes are TRBV7-9 and TRBJ1-1; D possibly corresponds to TRBD1 (6 bases). Trimming removed 4 bases from V and 6 bases from J, with 15 bases in between. The CDR3 is made up of 14 amino acids. Germline V gene data show CDR1 as SEHNR and CDR2 as FQNEAQ (reference sequence). CDR3 DNA: TGTGCCAGCAGCTATCCTAGGGACACATCTGAAGCTTTCTTT. As protein: CASSYPRDTSEAFF.

The J gene is TRBJ2-2, the V gene TRBV9; perhaps TRBD1 as D (6 bases). V shed 3 bases and J shed 0 bases, with 9 bases lying between them. The CDR3 loop spans 15 amino acids. Per the germline V gene, CDR1 is SGDLS and CDR2 is YYNGEE. The CDR3 here is CASSAGVPNTGELFF. The CDR3 DNA sequence: TGTGCCAGCAGCGCAGGGGTCCCGAACACCGGGGAGCTGTTTTTT.

This sequence joins TRBV9 and TRBJ2-5, with 7 bases that match TRBD1. This CDR3 is built from 13 residues. V shed 3 bases and J 5 bases; nucleotides not matched to a gene: 4. The germline V gene has CDR1 SGDLS and CDR2 YYNGEE. The CDR3 loop reads CASSARQGETQYF. CDR3 coding DNA: TGTGCCAGCAGCGCTCGACAGGGCGAGACCCAGTACTTC.

CDR3 nucleotides: TGTGCCAGCAGTTCCGCGGGACAACATATCGGAGGCTACACCTTC. Its protein is CASSSAGQHIGGYTF. This chain connects TRBV28 to TRBJ1-2; D perhaps matches TRBD1 (6 bases). CDR3 length: 15 amino acids. Per the germline V gene, CDR1 is MDHEN and CDR2 is SYDVKM. V shed 4 bases and J shed 8 bases, with 20 bases lying between them.

The J gene is TRBJ2-2, the V gene TRBV6-1; no definite D call. The CDR3 has 14 residues. Per germline, CDR1 MNHNS and CDR2 SASEGT. The V gene lost 3 bases and the J gene lost 1 base, with 6 bases spanning the gap. Here the CDR3 DNA reads TGTGCCAGCAGTGAGTGGCTGAACACCGGGGAGCTGTTTTTT. Protein sequence: CASSEWLNTGELFF.

The V call is TRBV4-2, the J call TRBJ2-2; 10 bases match TRBD2. The CDR3 length is 16 residues. V gave up 5 bases and J gave up 1 base; unmatched junction bases: 4. Germline V gene lookup returns CDR1 LGHNA and CDR2 YNFKEQ. CDR3 in DNA: TGTGCCAGCAGCTACTCTAGCGGGGGGAACACCGGGGAGCTGTTTTTT. Its translation: CASSYSSGGNTGELFF.

The chain links TRBV27 to TRBJ1-2; tentatively, D is TRBD1 (5 bases). V was pared by 3 bases and J by 4 bases, with 12 bases between. The length of the CDR3 is 14 residues. CDR1 and CDR2 from the germline V gene are MNHEY and SMNVEV (reference sequence). The CDR3 nucleotides are TGTGCCAGCAGTTTGGCCGGGACCCGCTATGGCTACACCTTC. Its protein product is CASSLAGTRYGYTF.

This chain uses TRBV30 with TRBJ1-1; 8 nucleotides match TRBD1. Germline V gives CDR1 GTSNPN, CDR2 SVGIG (reference sequence). Trimming cost V 0 bases and J 5 bases; bases outside gene matches: 5. The CDR3 has 14 residues. CDR3 loop: CAWSVNRGGTEAFF. CDR3 sequence (DNA): TGTGCCTGGAGTGTAAACAGGGGGGGGACTGAAGCTTTCTTT. The full variable domain, with the rest looked up from reference TRBV30 and TRBJ1-1, is SQTIHQWPATLVQPVGSPLSLECTVEGTSNPNLYWYRQAAGRGLQLLFYSVGIGQISSEVPQNLSASRPQDRQFILSSKKLLLSDSGFYLCAWSVNRGGTEAFFGQGTRLTVV.

The V gene is TRBV29-1, the J gene TRBJ2-1; 7 nucleotides line up with TRBD1. The CDR3 extends over 14 amino acids. The junction had 6 bases not matched to a gene; V was cut back by 6 bases and J by 1 base. The germline V gene has CDR1 SQVTM and CDR2 ANQGSEA. CDR3 nucleotide sequence: TGCAGCGTACTAGGGGGCGCGTCCTACAATGAGCAGTTCTTC. This translates into CSVLGGASYNEQFF.

This chain uses TRBV30 with TRBJ2-7; D is possibly TRBD1 (5 bases). The V end was cut by 1 base, the J end by 4 bases, with 8 bases between. The length of the CDR3 is 12 residues. Per the germline V gene, CDR1 is GTSNPN and CDR2 is SVGIG (reference sequence). The chain's CDR3 is CAWSGQLYEQYF. Here the CDR3 DNA reads TGTGCCTGGAGTGGACAGCTTTACGAGCAGTACTTC.